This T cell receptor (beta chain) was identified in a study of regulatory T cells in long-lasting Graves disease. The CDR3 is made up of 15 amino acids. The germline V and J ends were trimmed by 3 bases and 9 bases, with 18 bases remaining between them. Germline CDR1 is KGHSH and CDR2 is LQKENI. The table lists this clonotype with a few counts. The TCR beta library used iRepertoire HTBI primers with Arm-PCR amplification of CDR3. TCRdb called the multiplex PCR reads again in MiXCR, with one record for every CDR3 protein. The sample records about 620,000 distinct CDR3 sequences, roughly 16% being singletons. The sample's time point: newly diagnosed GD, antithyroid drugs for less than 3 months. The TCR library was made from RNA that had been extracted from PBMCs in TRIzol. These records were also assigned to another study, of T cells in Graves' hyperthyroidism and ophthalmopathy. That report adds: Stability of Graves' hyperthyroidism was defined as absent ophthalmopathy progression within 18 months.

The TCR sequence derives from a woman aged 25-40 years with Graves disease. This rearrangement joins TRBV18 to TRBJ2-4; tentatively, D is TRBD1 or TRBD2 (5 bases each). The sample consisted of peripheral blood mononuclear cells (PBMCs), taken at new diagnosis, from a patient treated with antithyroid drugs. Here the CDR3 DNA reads TGTGCCAGCTCACCTCCGGACAAAACGGCGGGCATTCAGTACTTC. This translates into CASSPPDKTAGIQYF.